Presented here are 20 T cell receptor beta chains from one specimen sequenced in a study of shared clonotypes between healthy human individuals. Here immunoSEQ multiplex PCR was the method, and the copy in TCRdb shows in-frame clones only, minus some. Of about half a million clones in the sample, 81% were seen once. Source material: PBMCs. Every receptor here comes from a woman aged 40 to 50 in good health. Some clones in this sample may be carry-over from other donors' samples.

The chain recombines TRBV5-5 with TRBJ1-5; 7 nucleotides align to TRBD1. The length of the CDR3 is 14 residues. Germline CDR1 is SGHKS and CDR2 is YYEKEE (reference sequence). After removal of 4 bases from V and 7 bases from J, the junction contained 8 bases not matched to a gene. The CDR3 loop reads CASSLRQGGQPQHF. The DNA for the CDR3 is TGTGCCAGCAGCCTAAGACAGGGTGGGCAGCCCCAGCATTTT.

This chain uses TRBV6-1 with TRBJ2-1; no firm D call. With 3 bases removed from V and 5 bases from J, the gap between germline ends came to 8 bases. Looked up from germline, CDR1 is MNHNS and CDR2 is SASEGT. The CDR3 contains 13 residues. CDR3 coding DNA: TGTGCCAGCAGTGACCCCTACGACAATGAGCAGTTCTTC. It translates to CASSDPYDNEQFF.

This chain links TRBV30 with TRBJ2-3; D uncertain. Trimming removed 3 bases from V and 1 base from J, with 11 bases in between. The CDR3 contains 14 residues. Germline loops: CDR1 GTSNPN, CDR2 SVGIG (reference sequence). This CDR3 is CAWSPTAGTDTQYF. CDR3 bases: TGTGCCTGGAGCCCCACGGCAGGCACAGATACGCAGTATTTT.

On this clone itself: It is likely a read error: a sequence one base away is far more abundant. This chain joins TRBV6-1 and TRBJ1-1, with TRBD1 matching over 7 bases. Germline CDR1 reads MNHNS; CDR2 reads SASEGT. The CDR3 contains 15 residues. The CDR3 loop reads CASSEQEDRATEASF. The CDR3 DNA sequence: TGTGCCAGCAGTGAACAGGAAGACAGGGCGACTGAAGCTTCCTTT.

The J gene is TRBJ2-7, the V gene TRBV18; TRBD1 matches at 9 bases. The trim removed 3 bases at V and 7 bases at J, leaving 10 bases unmatched. This CDR3 comprises 15 residues. Germline V gives CDR1 KGHSH, CDR2 LQKENI. DNA of the CDR3: TGTGCCAGCTCACCCACCGGGACAGGGTATGGAGAGCAGTACTTC. Amino acids: CASSPTGTGYGEQYF.

In regard to this clone: A read error is the likely source, as a far larger clone sits one nucleotide away. The rearrangement links TRBV6-1 to TRBJ2-5; TRBD1 matches 7 bases. Per the germline V gene, CDR1 is MNHNS and CDR2 is SASEGT. The CDR3 length is 14 residues. CDR3 amino acids: CASSEGQAPSRQYF. CDR3 coding DNA: TGTGCCAGCAGCGAAGGACAGGCCCCTTCCCGTCAGTACTTC.

This clone was observed many times. The chain has TRBV14 and TRBJ2-7; D gene uncertain. V shed 1 base and J shed 2 bases, with 6 bases lying between them. The CDR3 consists of 13 residues. Germline V gene sequence: CDR1 SGHDN, CDR2 FVKESK. Written as DNA, the CDR3 is TGTGCCAGCAGCCAAGGACGGGCCTACGAGCAGTACTTC. This encodes CASSQGRAYEQYF.

To note about this clone: With only one base between it and a far larger clone, this is likely a read error. The V call is TRBV6-1, the J call TRBJ2-5, with D possibly being TRBD1 (10 bases). Germline CDR1 is MNHNS and CDR2 is SASEGT. This CDR3 has 16 amino acids. CDR3 loop: CTSSEAGGQGYETQYF. As DNA, the CDR3 is TGTACCAGCAGTGAAGCGGGGGGACAGGGGTATGAGACCCAGTACTTC.

The genes are TRBV28 and TRBJ2-2; a weak D match, TRBD1 (5 bases). This CDR3 contains 14 residues. Looked up from germline, CDR1 is MDHEN and CDR2 is SYDVKM. The CDR3 is CVIHGAKNTGELFF. In DNA, the CDR3 is TGTGTGATACATGGGGCGAAGAACACCGGGGAGCTGTTTTTT. Filled out from reference TRBV28 and TRBJ2-2, the complete variable domain reads DVKVTQSSRYLVKRTGEKVFLECVQDMDHENMFWYRQDPGLGLRLIYFSYDVKMKEKGDIPEGYSVSREKKERFSLILESASTNQTSMYLCVIHGAKNTGELFFGEGSRLTVL.

The chain employs TRBV30 and TRBJ1-3; weak D call: TRBD1 (6 bases). Germline V CDR1 and CDR2: GTSNPN, SVGIG (reference sequence). V lost 8 bases and J lost 2, with 16 bases in between. The CDR3 totals 14 residues. CDR3 nucleotides: TGTGCCAGAACACAGGGACTACCTGGAAACACCATATATTTT. Protein sequence: CARTQGLPGNTIYF.

The V call is TRBV7-6, the J call TRBJ2-7; TRBD1 matches at 9 bases. The V gene end was trimmed by 1 base and the J gene end by 3 bases; junction bases not matched to a gene: 4. CDR1 and CDR2 from the germline V gene are SGHVS and FNYEAQ. CDR3 length equals 15 residues. For the CDR3, the DNA is TGTGCCAGCAGCTTAGTGCCGGGACAGGGCTACGAGCAGTACTTC. This encodes CASSLVPGQGYEQYF.

This chain joins TRBV4-1 and TRBJ1-2; tentatively, D is TRBD1 (5 bases). The V end lost 1 base, the J end lost 4 bases, and 13 bases lay between the germline ends. The CDR3 is made up of 15 amino acids. The V gene's germline CDR1 is MGHRA and CDR2 YSYEKL. The CDR3 sequence: CASSQAYQGPYGYTF. The CDR3 region has the DNA TGCGCCAGCAGCCAAGCGTATCAGGGCCCCTATGGCTACACCTTC.

The V call is TRBV15, the J call TRBJ1-3; D ambiguous. The CDR3 totals 15 residues. Trimming shortened V by 0 bases and J by 0 bases, and 6 bases separated the two germline ends. Looked up from germline, CDR1 is LNHNV and CDR2 is YYDKDF (reference sequence). CDR3 bases: TGTGCCACCAGCAGAGACAGTAACTCTGGAAACACCATATATTTT. As protein: CATSRDSNSGNTIYF.

The chain links TRBV6-1 to TRBJ2-1; D gene ambiguous. Germline assignment: CDR1 MNHNS and CDR2 SASEGT. With 7 bases removed from V and 4 bases from J, the gap between germline ends came to 17 bases. The CDR3 runs 15 residues. In nucleotides, the CDR3 is TGTGCCAGCATTGTGGAAGGGTTCGGGTACAATGAGCAGTTCTTC. It translates to CASIVEGFGYNEQFF.

This clone occurred once. V usage is TRBV6-1 and J usage is TRBJ1-1, with D possibly matching TRBD1 (5 bases). This CDR3 is built from 14 residues. Deletions cut 8 bases from V and 0 bases from J, with 13 bases between. Germline V gene data show CDR1 as MNHNS and CDR2 as SASEGT. The CDR3 DNA follows: TGTGCCAGCTGGGGGACCGAACTGAACACTGAAGCTTTCTTT. Residues: CASWGTELNTEAFF.

The gene calls are TRBV7-9 and TRBJ1-2; the match to TRBD1 covers 7 bases. The J segment lost 4 bases and the V segment lost 5 bases, leaving 16 bases of the junction unmatched. Per the germline V gene, CDR1 is SEHNR and CDR2 is FQNEAQ (reference sequence). This CDR3 comprises 17 residues. DNA for the CDR3: TGTGCCAGCAGCCCGACGGGTCCGGGACAGAGTATCTATGGCTACACCTTC. It is translated as CASSPTGPGQSIYGYTF.

The genes are TRBV18 and TRBJ2-7; 7 nucleotides agree with TRBD2. The DNA end favors TRBJ2-5, so the J call may be wrong. The germline V gene has CDR1 KGHSH and CDR2 LQKENI. The length of the CDR3 is 13 residues. CDR3 protein: CASSPGGDETQYF. CDR3 bases: TGTGCCAGCTCACCGGGAGGGGACGAGACCCAGTACTTC.

The chain links TRBV7-2 to TRBJ1-5; TRBD1 agrees at 7 bases. The CDR3 totals 15 residues. V gave up 5 bases and J gave up 5 bases; unmatched junction bases: 9. In germline, CDR1 is SGHTA, CDR2 FQGNSA. CDR3 sequence: CASSPGQGVHQPQHF. The CDR3 region has the DNA TGTGCCAGCAGCCCGGGGCAGGGGGTGCATCAGCCCCAGCATTTT.

This clone was seen once. The chain links TRBV5-8 to TRBJ1-5; D unclear. The CDR3 sequence is 16 residues long. The V end lost 1 base, the J end lost 0 bases, and 11 bases lay between the germline ends. Germline-derived CDR1 and CDR2 are SGHTS and YDEGEE. The CDR3 here is CASSLWGSDSNQPQHF. CDR3 DNA sequence: TGTGCCAGCAGCTTGTGGGGTTCGGATAGCAATCAGCCCCAGCATTTT. The entire variable domain, with the rest obtained from reference TRBV5-8 and TRBJ1-5, is as follows: EAGVTQSPTHLIKTRGQQATLRCSPISGHTSVYWYQQALGLGLQFLLWYDEGEERNRGNFPPRFSGRQFPNYSSELNVNALELEDSALYLCASSLWGSDSNQPQHFGDGTRLSIL.

On this clone: The same CDR3 also results from other DNA sequences found in this sample. V and J are TRBV5-1 and TRBJ2-7, with 10 bases that match TRBD1. Germline lookup yields CDR1 SGHRS and CDR2 YFSETQ. The CDR3 covers 14 residues. Losses at the gene ends were 0 bases for V and 4 bases for J; bases not matched to a gene: 1. This CDR3 reads CASSLGTGGYEQYF. The CDR3 DNA sequence: TGCGCCAGCAGCTTGGGGACAGGGGGGTACGAGCAGTACTTC.